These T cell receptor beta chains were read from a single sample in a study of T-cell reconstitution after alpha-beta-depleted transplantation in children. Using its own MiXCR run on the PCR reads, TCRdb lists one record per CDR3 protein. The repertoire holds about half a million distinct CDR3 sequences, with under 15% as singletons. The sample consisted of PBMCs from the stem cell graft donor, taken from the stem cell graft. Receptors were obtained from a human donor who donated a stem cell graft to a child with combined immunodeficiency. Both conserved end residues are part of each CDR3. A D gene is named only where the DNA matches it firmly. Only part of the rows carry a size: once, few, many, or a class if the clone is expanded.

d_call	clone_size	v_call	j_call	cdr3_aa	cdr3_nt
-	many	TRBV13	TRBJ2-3	CASSPAGTSSTDTQYF	TGTGCCAGCAGCCCTGCCGGGACGTCAAGCACAGATACGCAGTATTTT
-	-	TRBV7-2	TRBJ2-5	CASSLQSGQETQYF	TGTGCCAGCAGCTTACAGAGTGGGCAAGAGACCCAGTACTTC
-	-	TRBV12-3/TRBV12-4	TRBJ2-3	CASSSPVSGTQYF	TGTGCCAGCAGTTCCCCGGTCAGCGGGACGCAGTATTTT
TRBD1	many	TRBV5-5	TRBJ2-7	CASSTRGDRRYEQYF	TGTGCCAGCAGCACGAGAGGGGACAGGAGGTACGAGCAGTACTTC
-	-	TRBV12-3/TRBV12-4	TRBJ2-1	CASSQQGWNEQFF	TGTGCCAGCAGTCAACAGGGTTGGAATGAGCAGTTCTTC
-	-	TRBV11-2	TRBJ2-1	CASSSHQGYNEQFF	TGTGCCAGCAGCTCCCACCAAGGTTACAATGAGCAGTTCTTC
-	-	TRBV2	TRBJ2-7	CASSVEVGSEQYF	TGTGCCAGCAGTGTGGAGGTGGGGTCCGAGCAGTACTTC
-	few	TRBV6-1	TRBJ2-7	CASSPRGVPYEQYF	TGTGCCAGCAGCCCTAGAGGAGTTCCCTACGAGCAGTACTTC
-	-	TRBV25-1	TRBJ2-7	CASRQGLNEQYF	TGTGCCAGCAGACAGGGACTGAACGAGCAGTACTTC
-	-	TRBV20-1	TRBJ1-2	CSARVDRSHLGYTF	TGCAGTGCTAGGGTGGACAGATCCCATTTGGGCTACACCTTC
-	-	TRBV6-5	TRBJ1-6	CAARGLNSPLHF	TGTGCCGCCAGGGGCCTTAATTCACCCCTCCACTTT
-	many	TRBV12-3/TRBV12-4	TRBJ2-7	CASGSPYEQYF	TGTGCCAGCGGTTCTCCCTACGAGCAGTACTTC
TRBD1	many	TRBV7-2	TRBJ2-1	CASSWTGGSSYNEQFF	TGTGCCAGCAGCTGGACAGGGGGAAGTTCCTACAATGAGCAGTTCTTC
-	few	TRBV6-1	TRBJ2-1	CASKDLLGSYNEQFF	TGTGCCAGCAAAGACTTACTCGGGTCCTACAATGAGCAGTTCTTC
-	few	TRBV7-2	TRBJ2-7	CASSLGTRGEQYF	TGTGCCAGCAGCCTGGGGACGCGGGGCGAGCAGTACTTC
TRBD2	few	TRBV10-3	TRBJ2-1	CAISEEGLDLDEQFF	TGTGCCATCAGTGAGGAAGGACTAGATCTGGATGAGCAGTTCTTC
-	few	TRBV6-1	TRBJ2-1	CASTRTSNNEQFF	TGTGCCAGCACCCGCACTAGTAACAATGAGCAGTTCTTC
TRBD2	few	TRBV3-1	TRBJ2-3	CASSQVGLATNTQYF	TGTGCCAGCAGCCAAGTAGGACTAGCAACGAATACGCAGTATTTT
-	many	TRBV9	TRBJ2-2	CASSVVGAGELFF	TGTGCCAGCAGCGTAGTGGGGGCCGGGGAGCTGTTTTTT
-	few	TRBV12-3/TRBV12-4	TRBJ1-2	CASSLRRGGGGHGYTF	TGTGCCAGCAGTTTAAGGCGCGGGGGGGGCGGTCATGGCTACACCTTC
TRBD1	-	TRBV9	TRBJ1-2	CASSVAIRGALYGYTF	TGTGCCAGCAGCGTCGCCATCAGGGGGGCCCTCTATGGCTACACCTTC
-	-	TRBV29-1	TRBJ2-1	CSASGPGGSHEQFF	TGCAGCGCCTCCGGTCCGGGCGGGTCCCATGAGCAGTTCTTC
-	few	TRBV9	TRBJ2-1	CASSVGGSPSHNEQFF	TGTGCCAGCAGCGTAGGCGGATCCCCCTCCCACAATGAGCAGTTCTTC
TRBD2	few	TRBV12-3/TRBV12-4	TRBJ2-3	CASRVLAATDTQYF	TGTGCCAGCAGGGTACTAGCGGCCACAGATACGCAGTATTTT
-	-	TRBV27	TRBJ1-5	CASSLFHSNQPQHF	TGTGCCAGCAGTTTATTCCATTCCAATCAGCCCCAGCATTTT
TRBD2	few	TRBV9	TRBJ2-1	CASSVAWGLAGREDLYNEQFF	TGTGCCAGCAGCGTAGCGTGGGGACTAGCGGGACGGGAGGACTTATACAATGAGCAGTTCTTC
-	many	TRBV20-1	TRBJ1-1	CSARLRTLPNTEAFF	TGCAGTGCTAGGTTGAGGACCCTACCGAACACTGAAGCTTTCTTT
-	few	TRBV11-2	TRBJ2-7	CASSPLQGKGEQYF	TGTGCCAGCAGCCCCCTCCAGGGGAAAGGGGAGCAGTACTTC
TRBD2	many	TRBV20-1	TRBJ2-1	CSRTSGGSDEQFF	TGTAGTAGGACTAGCGGGGGGAGTGATGAGCAGTTCTTC
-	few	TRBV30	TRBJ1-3	CAWSLGGPGNTIYF	TGTGCCTGGAGTCTCGGGGGGCCCGGAAACACCATATATTTT
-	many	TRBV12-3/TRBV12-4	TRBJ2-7	CASSLLAEQYF	TGTGCCAGCAGTTTGTTAGCCGAGCAGTACTTC
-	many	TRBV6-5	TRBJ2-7	CASSWRDGEQYF	TGTGCCAGCAGTTGGAGAGACGGCGAGCAGTACTTC
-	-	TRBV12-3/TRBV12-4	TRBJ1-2	CASSPVLANYGYTF	TGTGCCAGCAGCCCCGTCCTAGCTAACTATGGCTACACCTTC
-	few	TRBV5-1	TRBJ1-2	CASSDLGTANYGYTF	TGCGCCAGCAGCGACCTGGGGACGGCAAACTATGGCTACACCTTC
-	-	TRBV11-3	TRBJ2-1	CASSLDHGVYYEQFF	TGTGCCAGCAGCTTAGATCACGGGGTCTACTATGAGCAGTTCTTC
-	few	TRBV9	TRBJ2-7	CASSPSGAPSYEQYF	TGTGCCAGCAGCCCCTCTGGGGCTCCCTCCTACGAGCAGTACTTC
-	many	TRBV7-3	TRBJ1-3	CASSLTGGASGNTIYF	TGTGCCAGCAGCTTAACCGGGGGCGCCTCTGGAAACACCATATATTTT
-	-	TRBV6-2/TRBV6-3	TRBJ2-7	CASILTPAKTYEQYF	TGTGCCAGCATTCTTACACCCGCGAAAACCTACGAGCAGTACTTC